The TCR beta chain described here comes from a study of control samples from healthy donors and cancer patients. Germline lookup yields CDR1 MNHEY and CDR2 SVGAGI. This CDR3 has 14 residues. V lost 8 bases and J lost 0, with 12 bases in between. Sequenced by immunoSEQ multiplex PCR; TCRdb stores in-frame clones only, minus some. The repertoire holds 350,000 to 450,000 clones, with more than 80% as singletons. This clone was recorded a few times. This clonotype was sampled from a man aged 35 to 55 with head and neck cancer. Sequences were obtained from PBMCs. The chain uses TRBV6-5 and TRBJ2-3, with D maybe TRBD2 (6 bases). The CDR3 bases are TGTGCCAGCCAAGCCCTAGCGAGCACAGATACGCAGTATTTT. This encodes CASQALASTDTQYF.